Here is one T cell receptor (beta chain) with its context. The data belong to a study of T cell changes during pregnancy in multiple sclerosis. The CDR3 sequence is 12 residues long. With 9 bases clipped from V and 1 base from J, the junction kept 2 bases outside the gene matches. CDR1 is MNHEY, CDR2 SMNVEV, per germline (reference sequence). Profiled with immunoSEQ multiplex PCR; TCRdb holds only in-frame clones, not every one. The sample contains fewer than 30,000 clones, 88% of which appear only once. The material sequenced was CD8+ T cells from peripheral blood mononuclear cells, taken in the second trimester of pregnancy. The genes are TRBV27 and TRBJ1-1, with 7 bases lining up with TRBD1. The sequence came from a female donor with multiple sclerosis, enrolled in a pregnancy study. CDR3 DNA sequence: TGTGCCAGTTGGACAGGGAACACTGAAGCTTTCTTT. It translates to CASWTGNTEAFF.